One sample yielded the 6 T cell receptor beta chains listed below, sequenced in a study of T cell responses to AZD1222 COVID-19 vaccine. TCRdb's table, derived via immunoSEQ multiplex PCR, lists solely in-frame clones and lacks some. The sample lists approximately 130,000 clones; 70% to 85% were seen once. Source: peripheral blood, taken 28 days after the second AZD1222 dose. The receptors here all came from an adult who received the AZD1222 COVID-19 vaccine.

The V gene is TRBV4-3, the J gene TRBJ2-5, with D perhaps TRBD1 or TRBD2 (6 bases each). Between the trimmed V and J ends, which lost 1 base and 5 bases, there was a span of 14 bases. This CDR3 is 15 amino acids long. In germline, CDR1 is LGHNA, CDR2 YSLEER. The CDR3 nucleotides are TGCGCCAGCAGCCAAGGGGGGGCGGCGGTGGAGACCCAGTACTTC. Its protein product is CASSQGGAAVETQYF.

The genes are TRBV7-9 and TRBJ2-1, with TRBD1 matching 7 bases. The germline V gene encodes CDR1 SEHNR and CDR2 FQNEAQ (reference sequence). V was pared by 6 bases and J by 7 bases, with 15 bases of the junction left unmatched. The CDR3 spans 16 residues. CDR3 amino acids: CASRDQLGQGENEQFF. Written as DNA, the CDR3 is TGTGCCAGCAGAGATCAACTCGGGCAGGGGGAGAATGAGCAGTTCTTC.

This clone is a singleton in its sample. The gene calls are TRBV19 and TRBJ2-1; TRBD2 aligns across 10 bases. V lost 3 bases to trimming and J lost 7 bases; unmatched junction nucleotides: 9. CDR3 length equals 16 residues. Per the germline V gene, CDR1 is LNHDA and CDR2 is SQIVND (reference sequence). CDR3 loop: CASSIFLAGGGNEQFF. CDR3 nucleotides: TGTGCCAGTAGTATTTTCTTAGCGGGGGGCGGGAATGAGCAGTTCTTC.

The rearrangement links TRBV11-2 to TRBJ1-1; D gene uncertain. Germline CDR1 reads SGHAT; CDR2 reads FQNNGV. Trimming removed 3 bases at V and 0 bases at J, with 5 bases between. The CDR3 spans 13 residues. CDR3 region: CASSFEVNTEAFF. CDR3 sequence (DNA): TGTGCCAGCAGCTTTGAGGTGAACACTGAAGCTTTCTTT.

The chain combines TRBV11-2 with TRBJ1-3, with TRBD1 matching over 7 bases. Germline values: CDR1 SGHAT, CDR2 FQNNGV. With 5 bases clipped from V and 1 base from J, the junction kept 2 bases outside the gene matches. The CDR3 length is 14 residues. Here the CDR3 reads CASSRQGSGNTIYF. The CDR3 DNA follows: TGTGCCAGCAGCAGACAGGGTTCTGGAAACACCATATATTTT.

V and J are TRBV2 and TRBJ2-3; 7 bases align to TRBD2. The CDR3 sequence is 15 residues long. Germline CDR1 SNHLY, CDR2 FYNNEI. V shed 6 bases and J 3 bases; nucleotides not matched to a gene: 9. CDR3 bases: TGTGCCAGCAGACTAACTAGCGTTAAAACAGATACGCAGTATTTT. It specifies CASRLTSVKTDTQYF.